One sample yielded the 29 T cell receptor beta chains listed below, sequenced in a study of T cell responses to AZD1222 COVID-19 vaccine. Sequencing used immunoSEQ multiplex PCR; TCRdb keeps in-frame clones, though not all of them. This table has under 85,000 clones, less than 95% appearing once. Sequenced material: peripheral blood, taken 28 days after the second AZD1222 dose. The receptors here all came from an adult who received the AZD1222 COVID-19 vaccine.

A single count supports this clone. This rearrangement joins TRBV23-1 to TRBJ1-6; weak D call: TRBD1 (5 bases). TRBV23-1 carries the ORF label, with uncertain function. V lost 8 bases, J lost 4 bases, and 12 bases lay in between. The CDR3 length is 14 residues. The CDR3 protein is CASDHRTYNSPLHF. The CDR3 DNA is TGCGCCAGCGACCACAGGACTTATAATTCACCCCTCCACTTT.

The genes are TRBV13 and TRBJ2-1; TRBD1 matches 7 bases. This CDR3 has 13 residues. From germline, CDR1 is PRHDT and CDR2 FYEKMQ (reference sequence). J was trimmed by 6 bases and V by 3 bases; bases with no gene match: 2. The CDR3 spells CASSLNRGNEQFF. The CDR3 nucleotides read TGTGCCAGCAGCTTGAACAGGGGCAATGAGCAGTTCTTC.

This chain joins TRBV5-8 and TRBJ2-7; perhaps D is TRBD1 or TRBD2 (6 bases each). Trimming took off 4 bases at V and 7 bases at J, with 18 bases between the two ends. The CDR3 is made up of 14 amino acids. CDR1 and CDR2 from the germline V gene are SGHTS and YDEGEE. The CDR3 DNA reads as TGTGCCAGCAGCGTCGGGGGCCAATCAGTTGAGCAGTACTTC. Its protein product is CASSVGGQSVEQYF.

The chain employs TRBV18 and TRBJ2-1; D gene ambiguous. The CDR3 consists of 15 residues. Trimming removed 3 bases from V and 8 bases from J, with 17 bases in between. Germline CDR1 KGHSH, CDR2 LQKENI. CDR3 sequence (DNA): TGTGCCAGCTCACCGGGGATCCGCGACGACGATGAGCAGTTCTTC. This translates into CASSPGIRDDDEQFF.

The CDR3 loop reads CASSSGAYDEAFF. The CDR3 DNA follows: TGTGCCAGCAGTTCCGGCGCTTACGACGAAGCTTTCTTT. The chain carries TRBV12-3 or TRBV12-4 and TRBJ1-1; D gene ambiguous. The length of the CDR3 is 13 residues. V gave up 4 bases and J gave up 8 bases, with 14 bases separating them.

CDR3 coding DNA: TGTGCCGAAAGGGCAGGGTTAAAGGAGGGCTACACCTTC. Translated, it gives CAERAGLKEGYTF. This chain joins TRBV30 and TRBJ1-2; D is possibly TRBD1 (5 bases). Germline values: CDR1 GTSNPN, CDR2 SVGIG (reference sequence). V was pared by 8 bases and J by 8 bases, with 21 bases between. CDR3 length: 13 amino acids. The full variable domain, completed using reference TRBV30 and TRBJ1-2, is SQTIHQWPATLVQPVGSPLSLECTVEGTSNPNLYWYRQAAGRGLQLLFYSVGIGQISSEVPQNLSASRPQDRQFILSSKKLLLSDSGFYLCAERAGLKEGYTFGSGTRLTVV.

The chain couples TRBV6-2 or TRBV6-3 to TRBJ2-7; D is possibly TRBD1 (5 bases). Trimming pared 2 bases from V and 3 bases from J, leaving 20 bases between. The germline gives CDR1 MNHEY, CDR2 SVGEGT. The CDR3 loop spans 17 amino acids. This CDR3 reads CASSYIVGQGIYYEQYF. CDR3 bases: TGTGCCAGCAGTTACATCGTTGGGCAGGGAATATACTACGAGCAGTACTTC.

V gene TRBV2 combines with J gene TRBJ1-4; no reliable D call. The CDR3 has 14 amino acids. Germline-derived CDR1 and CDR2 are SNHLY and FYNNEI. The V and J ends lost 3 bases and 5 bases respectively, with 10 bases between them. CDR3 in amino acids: CASSDGIGNEKLFF. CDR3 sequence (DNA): TGTGCCAGCAGTGATGGAATCGGGAATGAAAAACTGTTTTTT.

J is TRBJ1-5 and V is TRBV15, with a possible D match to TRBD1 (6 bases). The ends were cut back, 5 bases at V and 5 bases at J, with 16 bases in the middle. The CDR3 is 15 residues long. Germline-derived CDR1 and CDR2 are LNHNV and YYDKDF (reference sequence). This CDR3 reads CATSGSAGAYQPQHF. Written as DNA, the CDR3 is TGTGCCACCAGCGGCTCTGCGGGGGCCTATCAGCCCCAGCATTTT.

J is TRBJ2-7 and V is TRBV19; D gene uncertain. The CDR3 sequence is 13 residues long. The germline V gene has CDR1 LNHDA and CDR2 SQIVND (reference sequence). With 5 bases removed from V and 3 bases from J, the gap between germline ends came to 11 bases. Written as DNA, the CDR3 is TGTGCCAGTAGTCCCGGGCCTTTCTACGAGCAGTACTTC. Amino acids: CASSPGPFYEQYF.

The CDR3 is CASSLDRSPYEQYF. CDR3 DNA sequence: TGTGCCAGCAGCTTAGATCGCAGTCCCTACGAGCAGTACTTC. The rearrangement uses TRBV7-2 and TRBJ2-7; D gene uncertain. This CDR3 contains 14 residues. V was clipped by 1 base and J by 2 bases, with 9 bases between them. CDR1 and CDR2 from the germline V gene are SGHTA and FQGNSA.

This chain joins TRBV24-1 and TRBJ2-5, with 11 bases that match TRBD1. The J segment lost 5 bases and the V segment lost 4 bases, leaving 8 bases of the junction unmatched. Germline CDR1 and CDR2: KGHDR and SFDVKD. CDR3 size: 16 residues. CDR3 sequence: CATSDSRDRGGETQYF. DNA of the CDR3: TGTGCCACCAGTGACTCCCGGGACAGGGGGGGGGAGACCCAGTACTTC.

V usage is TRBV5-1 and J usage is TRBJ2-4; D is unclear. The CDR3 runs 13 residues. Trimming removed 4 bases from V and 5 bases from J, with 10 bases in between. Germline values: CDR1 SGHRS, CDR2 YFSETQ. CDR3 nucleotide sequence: TGCGCCAGCAGCGGGCGTGGAGAAAACATTCAGTACTTC. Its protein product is CASSGRGENIQYF.

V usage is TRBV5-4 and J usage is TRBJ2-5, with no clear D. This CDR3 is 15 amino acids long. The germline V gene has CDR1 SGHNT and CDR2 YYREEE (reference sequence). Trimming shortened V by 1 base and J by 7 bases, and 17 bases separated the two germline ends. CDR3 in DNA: TGTGCCAGCAGCTTGAATAGCCGGTCCCCAGGGACCCAGTACTTC. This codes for CASSLNSRSPGTQYF.

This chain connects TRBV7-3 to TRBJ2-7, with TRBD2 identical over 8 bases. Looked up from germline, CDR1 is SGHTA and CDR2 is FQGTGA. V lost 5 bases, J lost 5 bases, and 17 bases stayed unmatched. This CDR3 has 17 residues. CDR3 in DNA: TGTGCCAGCAGCCCAAGCGGGGGCGGGCCTAGAGGGAACGAGCAGTACTTC. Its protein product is CASSPSGGGPRGNEQYF.

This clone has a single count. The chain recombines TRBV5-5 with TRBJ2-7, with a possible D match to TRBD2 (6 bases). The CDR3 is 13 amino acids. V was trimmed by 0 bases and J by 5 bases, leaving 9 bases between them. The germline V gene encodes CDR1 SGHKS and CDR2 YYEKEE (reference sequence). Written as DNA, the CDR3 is TGTGCCAGCAGCTTGGAGGAGGGAGACGAGCAGTACTTC. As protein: CASSLEEGDEQYF.

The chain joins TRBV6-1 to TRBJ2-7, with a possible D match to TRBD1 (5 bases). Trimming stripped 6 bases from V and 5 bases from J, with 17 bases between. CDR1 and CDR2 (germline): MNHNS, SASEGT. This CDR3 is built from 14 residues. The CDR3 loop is CASRLDSGKDEQYF. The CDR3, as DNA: TGTGCCAGCAGGTTAGACTCAGGGAAGGACGAGCAGTACTTC.

CDR3 amino acids: CASSTGLPSSSYNEQFF. The DNA of the CDR3 is TGTGCCAGTAGTACGGGACTCCCTTCCTCCTCTTACAATGAGCAGTTCTTC. The rearrangement uses TRBV19 and TRBJ2-1, with D possibly TRBD2 on 6 matching bases. The V gene's germline CDR1 is LNHDA and CDR2 SQIVND (reference sequence). Trimming shortened V by 4 bases and J by 4 bases, and 20 bases separated the two germline ends. CDR3 length: 17 residues.

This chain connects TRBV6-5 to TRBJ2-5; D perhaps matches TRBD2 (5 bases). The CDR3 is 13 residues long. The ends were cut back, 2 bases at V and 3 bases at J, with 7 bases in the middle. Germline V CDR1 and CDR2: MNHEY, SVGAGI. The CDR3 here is CASSYGRKETQYF. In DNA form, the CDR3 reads TGTGCCAGCAGTTACGGGAGAAAAGAGACCCAGTACTTC.

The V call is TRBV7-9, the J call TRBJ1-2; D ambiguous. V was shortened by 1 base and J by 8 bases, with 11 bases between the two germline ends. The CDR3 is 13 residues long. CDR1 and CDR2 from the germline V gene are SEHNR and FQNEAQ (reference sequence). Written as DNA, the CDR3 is TGTGCCAGCAGCTTAGTGGGGTCCGGGGGCTACACCTTC. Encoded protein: CASSLVGSGGYTF.

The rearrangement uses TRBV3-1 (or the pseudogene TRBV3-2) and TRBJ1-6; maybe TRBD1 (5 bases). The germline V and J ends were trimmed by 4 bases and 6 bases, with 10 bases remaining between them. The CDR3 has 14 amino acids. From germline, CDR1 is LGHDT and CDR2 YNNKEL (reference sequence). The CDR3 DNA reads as TGTGCCAGCAGCCCCTACGGGGCTAATTCACCCCTCCACTTT. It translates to CASSPYGANSPLHF.

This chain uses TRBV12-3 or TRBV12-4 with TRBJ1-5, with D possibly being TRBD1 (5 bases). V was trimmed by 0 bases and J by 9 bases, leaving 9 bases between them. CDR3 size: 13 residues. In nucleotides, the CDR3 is TGTGCCAGCAGTTTAGCCTTGGGGGTGCCCCAGCATTTT. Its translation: CASSLALGVPQHF.

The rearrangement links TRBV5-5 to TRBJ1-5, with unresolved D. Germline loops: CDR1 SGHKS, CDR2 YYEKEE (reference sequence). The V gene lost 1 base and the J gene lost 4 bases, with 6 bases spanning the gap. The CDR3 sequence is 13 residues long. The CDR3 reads CASSLSVNQPQHF. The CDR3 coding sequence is TGTGCCAGCAGCTTGAGCGTGAATCAGCCCCAGCATTTT.

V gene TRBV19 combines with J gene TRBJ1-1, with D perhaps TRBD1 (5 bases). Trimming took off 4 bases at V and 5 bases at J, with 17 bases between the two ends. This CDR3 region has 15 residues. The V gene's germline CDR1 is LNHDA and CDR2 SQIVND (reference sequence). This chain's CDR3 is CASSTRQYAQTEAFF. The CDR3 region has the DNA TGTGCCAGTAGTACTCGACAGTACGCTCAGACTGAAGCTTTCTTT.

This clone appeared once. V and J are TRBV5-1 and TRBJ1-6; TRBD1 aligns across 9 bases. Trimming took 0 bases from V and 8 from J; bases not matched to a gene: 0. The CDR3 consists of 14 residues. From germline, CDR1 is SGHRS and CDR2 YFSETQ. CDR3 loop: CASSLGTGDSPLHF. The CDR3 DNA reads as TGCGCCAGCAGCTTGGGGACAGGGGATTCACCCCTCCACTTT.

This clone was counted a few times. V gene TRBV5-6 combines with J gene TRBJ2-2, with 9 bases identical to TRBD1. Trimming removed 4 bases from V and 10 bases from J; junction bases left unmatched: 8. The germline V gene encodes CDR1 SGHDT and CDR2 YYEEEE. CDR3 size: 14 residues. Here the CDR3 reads CASSRGQGFEELFF. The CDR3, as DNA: TGTGCCAGCAGCCGGGGACAGGGTTTCGAGGAGCTGTTTTTT.

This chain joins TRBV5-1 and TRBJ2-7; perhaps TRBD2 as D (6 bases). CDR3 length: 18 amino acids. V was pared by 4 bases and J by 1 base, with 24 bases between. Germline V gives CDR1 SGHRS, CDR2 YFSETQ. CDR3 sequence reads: CASSHPGRQDAGSYEQYF. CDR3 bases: TGCGCCAGCAGCCACCCCGGACGGCAGGACGCGGGGTCCTACGAGCAGTACTTC. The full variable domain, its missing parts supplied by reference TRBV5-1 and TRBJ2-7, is KAGVTQTPRYLIKTRGQQVTLSCSPISGHRSVSWYQQTPGQGLQFLFEYFSETQRNKGNFPGRFSGRQFSNSRSEMNVSTLELGDSALYLCASSHPGRQDAGSYEQYFGPGTRLTVT.

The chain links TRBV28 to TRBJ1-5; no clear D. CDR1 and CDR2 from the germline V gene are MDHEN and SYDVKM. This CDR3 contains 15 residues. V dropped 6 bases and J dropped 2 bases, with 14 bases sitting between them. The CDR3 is CASSSAHRGNQPQHF. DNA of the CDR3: TGTGCCAGCAGCTCAGCTCACCGGGGCAATCAGCCCCAGCATTTT.

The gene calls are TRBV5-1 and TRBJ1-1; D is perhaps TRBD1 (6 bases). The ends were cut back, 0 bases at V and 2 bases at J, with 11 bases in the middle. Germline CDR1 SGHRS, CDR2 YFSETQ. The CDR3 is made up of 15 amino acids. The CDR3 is CASSLEGVKNTEAFF. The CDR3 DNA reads TGCGCCAGCAGCTTGGAGGGGGTCAAAAACACTGAAGCTTTCTTT.